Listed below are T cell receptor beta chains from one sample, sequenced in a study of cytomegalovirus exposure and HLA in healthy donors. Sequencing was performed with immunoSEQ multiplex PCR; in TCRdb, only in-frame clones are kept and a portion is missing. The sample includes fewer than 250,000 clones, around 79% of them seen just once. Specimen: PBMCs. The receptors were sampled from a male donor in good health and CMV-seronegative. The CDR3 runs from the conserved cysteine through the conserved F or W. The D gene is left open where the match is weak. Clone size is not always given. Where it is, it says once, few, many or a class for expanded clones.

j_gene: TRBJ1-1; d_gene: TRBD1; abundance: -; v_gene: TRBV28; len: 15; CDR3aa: CASSPGGRERTEAFF; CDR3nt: TGTGCCAGCAGCCCAGGGGGCAGGGAGAGAACTGAAGCTTTCTTT
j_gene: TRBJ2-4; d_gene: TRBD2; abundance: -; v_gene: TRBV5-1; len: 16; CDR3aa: CASSLEGLRQRNIQYF; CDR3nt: TGCGCCAGCAGCTTGGAGGGACTAAGGCAGCGAAACATTCAGTACTTC
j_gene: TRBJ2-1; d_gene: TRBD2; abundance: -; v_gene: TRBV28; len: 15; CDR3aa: CASSWTSGSGYEQFF; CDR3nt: TGTGCCAGCAGTTGGACTAGCGGGAGTGGTTATGAGCAGTTCTTC
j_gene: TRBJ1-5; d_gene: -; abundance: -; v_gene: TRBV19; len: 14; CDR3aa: CASLGHSSNQPQHF; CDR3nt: TGTGCCAGCCTGGGACACAGTAGCAATCAGCCCCAGCATTTT
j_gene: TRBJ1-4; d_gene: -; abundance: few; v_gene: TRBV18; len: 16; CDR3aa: CASSPLVAGVNEKLFF; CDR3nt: TGTGCCAGCTCACCACTAGTCGCAGGGGTTAATGAAAAACTGTTTTTT
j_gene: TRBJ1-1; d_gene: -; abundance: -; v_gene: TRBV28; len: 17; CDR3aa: CASSLKWGGLSNTEAFF; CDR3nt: TGTGCCAGCAGTTTAAAGTGGGGGGGACTCTCGAACACTGAAGCTTTCTTT
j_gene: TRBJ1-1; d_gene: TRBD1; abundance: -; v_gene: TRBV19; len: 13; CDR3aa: CASKEGAGTEAFF; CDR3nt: TGTGCCAGTAAGGAGGGGGCTGGCACTGAAGCTTTCTTT
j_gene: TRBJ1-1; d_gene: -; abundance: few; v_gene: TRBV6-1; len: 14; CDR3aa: CASSEFGGMAEAFF; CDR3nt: TGTGCCAGCAGTGAATTTGGGGGGATGGCTGAAGCTTTCTTT
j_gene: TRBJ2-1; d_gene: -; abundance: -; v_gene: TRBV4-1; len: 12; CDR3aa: CASSQVANEQFF; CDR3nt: TGCGCCAGCAGCCAAGTGGCCAATGAGCAGTTCTTC
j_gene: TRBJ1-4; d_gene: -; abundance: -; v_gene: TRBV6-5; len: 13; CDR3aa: CASSGAQGEKLFF; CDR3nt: TGTGCCAGCAGTGGGGCCCAGGGGGAAAAACTGTTTTTT
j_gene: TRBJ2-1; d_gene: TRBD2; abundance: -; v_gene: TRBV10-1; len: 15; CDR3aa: CASSPGLAGTNEQFF; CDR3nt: TGCGCCAGCTCCCCGGGACTAGCGGGGACCAATGAGCAGTTCTTC
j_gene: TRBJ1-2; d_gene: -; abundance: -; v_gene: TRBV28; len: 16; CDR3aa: CASSPRGADRNYGYTF; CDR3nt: TGTGCCAGCAGCCCCCGGGGGGCCGACCGTAACTATGGCTACACCTTC
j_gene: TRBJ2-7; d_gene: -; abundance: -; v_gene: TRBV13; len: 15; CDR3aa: CASSAGGAVSYEQYF; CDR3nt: TGTGCCAGCAGCGCCGGTGGGGCGGTTTCCTACGAGCAGTACTTC
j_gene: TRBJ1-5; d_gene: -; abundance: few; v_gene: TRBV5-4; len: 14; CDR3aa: CASAPGLGNQPQHF; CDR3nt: TGTGCCAGCGCCCCGGGGTTGGGCAATCAGCCCCAGCATTTT
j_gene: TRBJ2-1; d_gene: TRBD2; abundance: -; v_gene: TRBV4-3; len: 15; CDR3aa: CASSLRGGAYNEQFF; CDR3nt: TGCGCCAGCAGCCTCCGGGGGGGGGCCTACAATGAGCAGTTCTTC
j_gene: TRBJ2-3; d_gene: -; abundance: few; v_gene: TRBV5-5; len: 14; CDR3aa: CASSPRLVRTLQYF; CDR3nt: TGTGCCAGCAGCCCCAGACTGGTACGAACACTGCAGTATTTT
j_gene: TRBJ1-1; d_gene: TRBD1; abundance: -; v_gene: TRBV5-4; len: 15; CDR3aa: CASSLSRTGHTEAFF; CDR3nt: TGTGCCAGCAGCTTATCGAGGACAGGCCACACTGAAGCTTTCTTT
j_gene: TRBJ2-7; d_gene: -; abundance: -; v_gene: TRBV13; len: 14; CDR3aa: CASSPPTGSYEQYF; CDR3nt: TGTGCCAGCAGCCCGCCGACAGGCTCCTACGAGCAGTACTTC
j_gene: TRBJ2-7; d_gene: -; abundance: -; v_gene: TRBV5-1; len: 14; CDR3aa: CASSLASSSYEQYF; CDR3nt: TGCGCCAGCAGCTTGGCCTCGAGCTCCTACGAGCAGTACTTC
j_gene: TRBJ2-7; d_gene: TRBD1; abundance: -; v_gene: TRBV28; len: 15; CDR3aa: CASSPTLGQTYEQYF; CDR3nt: TGTGCCAGCAGCCCCACTTTGGGACAGACCTACGAGCAGTACTTC
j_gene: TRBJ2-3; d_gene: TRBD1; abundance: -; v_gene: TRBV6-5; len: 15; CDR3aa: CASSFSTGGVDTQYF; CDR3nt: TGTGCCAGCAGTTTCTCGACAGGGGGAGTAGATACGCAGTATTTT
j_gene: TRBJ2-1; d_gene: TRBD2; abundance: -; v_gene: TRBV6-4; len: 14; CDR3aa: CASSDLSGGGEQFF; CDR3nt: TGTGCCAGCAGTGATCTATCTGGCGGGGGGGAGCAGTTCTTC
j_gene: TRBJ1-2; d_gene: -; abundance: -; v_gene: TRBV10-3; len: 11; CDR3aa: CAIQGNYGYTF; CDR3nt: TGTGCCATACAGGGAAACTATGGCTACACCTTC
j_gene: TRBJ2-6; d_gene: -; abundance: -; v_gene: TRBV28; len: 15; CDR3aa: CASSFLLSGANVLTF; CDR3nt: TGTGCCAGCAGTTTCCTGTTGTCTGGGGCCAACGTCCTGACTTTC
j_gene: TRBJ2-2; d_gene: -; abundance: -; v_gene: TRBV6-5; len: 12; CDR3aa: CASVGGTGELFF; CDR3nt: TGTGCCAGCGTAGGGGGAACCGGGGAGCTGTTTTTT
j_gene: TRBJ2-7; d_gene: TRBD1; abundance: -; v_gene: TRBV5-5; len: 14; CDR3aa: CASSLAGTAFEQYF; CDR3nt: TGTGCCAGCAGCTTGGCGGGGACAGCGTTCGAGCAGTACTTC
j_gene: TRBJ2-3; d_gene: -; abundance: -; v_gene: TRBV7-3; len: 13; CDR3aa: CASSLGRTDTQYF; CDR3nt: TGTGCCAGCAGCTTAGGGCGCACAGATACGCAGTATTTT
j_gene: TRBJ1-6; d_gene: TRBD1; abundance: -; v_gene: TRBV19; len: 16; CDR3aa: CASRRTGDAYNSPLHF; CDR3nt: TGTGCCAGTAGAAGGACAGGGGACGCCTATAATTCACCCCTCCACTTT
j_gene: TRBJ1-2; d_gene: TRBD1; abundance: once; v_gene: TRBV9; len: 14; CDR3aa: CASSGQGLNYGYTF; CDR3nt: TGTGCCAGCAGTGGACAGGGGCTTAACTATGGCTACACCTTC
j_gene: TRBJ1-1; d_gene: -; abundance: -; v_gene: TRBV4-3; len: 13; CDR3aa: CASSQYSTSEAFF; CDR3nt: TGCGCCAGCAGCCAATATTCTACGTCCGAAGCTTTCTTT
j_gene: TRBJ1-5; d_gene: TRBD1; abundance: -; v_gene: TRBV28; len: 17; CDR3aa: CASSLFSGTGENQPQHF; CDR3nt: TGTGCCAGCAGTTTATTCTCCGGGACAGGGGAAAATCAGCCCCAGCATTTT
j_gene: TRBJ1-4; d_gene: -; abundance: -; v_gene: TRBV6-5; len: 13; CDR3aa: CASTGMANEKLFF; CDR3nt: TGTGCCAGCACAGGGATGGCTAATGAAAAACTGTTTTTT
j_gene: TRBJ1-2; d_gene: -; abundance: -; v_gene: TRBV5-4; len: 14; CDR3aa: CASSLDRMLYGYTF; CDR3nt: TGTGCCAGCAGCTTGGACAGGATGCTTTATGGCTACACCTTC
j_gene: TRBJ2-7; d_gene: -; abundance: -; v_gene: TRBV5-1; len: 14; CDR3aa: CASSSDRSTYEQYF; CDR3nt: TGCGCCAGCAGCTCGGACAGATCCACCTACGAGCAGTACTTC
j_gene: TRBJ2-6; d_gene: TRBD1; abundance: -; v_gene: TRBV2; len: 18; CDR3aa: CASTRQGVSRYGANVLTF; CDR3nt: TGTGCCAGCACTCGACAGGGGGTGTCCCGGTACGGGGCCAACGTCCTGACTTTC